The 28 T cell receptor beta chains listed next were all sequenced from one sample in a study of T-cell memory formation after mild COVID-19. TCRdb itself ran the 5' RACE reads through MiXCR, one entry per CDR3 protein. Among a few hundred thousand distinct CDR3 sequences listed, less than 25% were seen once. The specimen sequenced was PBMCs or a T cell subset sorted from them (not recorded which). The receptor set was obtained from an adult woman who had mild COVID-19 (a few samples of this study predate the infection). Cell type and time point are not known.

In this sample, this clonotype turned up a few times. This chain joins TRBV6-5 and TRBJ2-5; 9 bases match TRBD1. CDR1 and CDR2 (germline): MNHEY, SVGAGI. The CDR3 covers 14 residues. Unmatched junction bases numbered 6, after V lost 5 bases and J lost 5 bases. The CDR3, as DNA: TGTGCCAGCAGTGAAGGACAGGGGAGGGAGACCCAGTACTTC. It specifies CASSEGQGRETQYF.

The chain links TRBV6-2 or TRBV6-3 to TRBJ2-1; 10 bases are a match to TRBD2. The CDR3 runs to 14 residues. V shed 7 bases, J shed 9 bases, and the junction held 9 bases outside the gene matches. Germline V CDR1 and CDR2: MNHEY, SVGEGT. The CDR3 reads CASNEAGGHSEQFF. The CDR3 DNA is TGTGCCAGCAACGAAGCGGGAGGGCATAGTGAGCAGTTCTTC.

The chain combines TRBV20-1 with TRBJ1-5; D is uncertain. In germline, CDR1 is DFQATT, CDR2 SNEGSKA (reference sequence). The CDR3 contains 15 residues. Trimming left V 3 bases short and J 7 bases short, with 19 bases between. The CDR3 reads CSASRGSPSGQPQHF. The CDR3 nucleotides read TGCAGTGCTAGCCGGGGATCACCTTCCGGGCAGCCCCAGCATTTT.

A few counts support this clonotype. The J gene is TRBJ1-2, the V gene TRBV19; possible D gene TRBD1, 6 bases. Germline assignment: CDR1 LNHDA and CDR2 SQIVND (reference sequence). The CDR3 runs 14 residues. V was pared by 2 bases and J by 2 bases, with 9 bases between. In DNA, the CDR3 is TGTGCCAGTAGTATAATCACAGGGAACTATGGCTACACCTTC. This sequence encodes CASSIITGNYGYTF.

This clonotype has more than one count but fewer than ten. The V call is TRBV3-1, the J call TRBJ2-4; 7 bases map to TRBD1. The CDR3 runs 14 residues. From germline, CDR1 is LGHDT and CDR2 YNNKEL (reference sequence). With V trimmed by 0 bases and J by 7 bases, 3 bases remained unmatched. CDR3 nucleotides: TGTGCCAGCAGCCAAGATGGGGGACAGAACATTCAGTACTTC. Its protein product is CASSQDGGQNIQYF. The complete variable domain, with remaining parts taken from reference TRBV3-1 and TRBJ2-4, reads DTAVSQTPKYLVTQMGNDKSIKCEQNLGHDTMYWYKQDSKKFLKIMFSYNNKELIINETVPNRFSPKSPDKAHLNLHINSLELGDSAVYFCASSQDGGQNIQYFGAGTRLSVL.

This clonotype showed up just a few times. DNA for the CDR3: TGTGCTAGTGGTTCCACCTTGGCTCAGCCCCAGCATTTT. Its translation is CASGSTLAQPQHF. This rearrangement joins TRBV12-5 to TRBJ1-5; D gene ambiguous. The germline V and J ends were trimmed by 4 bases and 6 bases, with 10 bases remaining between them. Per germline, CDR1 LGHNT and CDR2 FRNRAP. The CDR3 runs to 13 residues.

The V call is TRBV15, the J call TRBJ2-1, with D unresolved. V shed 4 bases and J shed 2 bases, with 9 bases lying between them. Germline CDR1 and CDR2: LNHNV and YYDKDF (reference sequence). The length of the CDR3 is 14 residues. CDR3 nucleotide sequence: TGTGCCACCAGCATGGACGGTGCCTACAATGAGCAGTTCTTC. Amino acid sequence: CATSMDGAYNEQFF.

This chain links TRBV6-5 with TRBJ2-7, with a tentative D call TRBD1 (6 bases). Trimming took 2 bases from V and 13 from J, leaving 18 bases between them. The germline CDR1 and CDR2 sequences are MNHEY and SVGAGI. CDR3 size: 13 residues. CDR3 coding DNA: TGTGCCAGCAGTTACAGGGACACCTCGAGCGAATACTTC. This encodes CASSYRDTSSEYF.

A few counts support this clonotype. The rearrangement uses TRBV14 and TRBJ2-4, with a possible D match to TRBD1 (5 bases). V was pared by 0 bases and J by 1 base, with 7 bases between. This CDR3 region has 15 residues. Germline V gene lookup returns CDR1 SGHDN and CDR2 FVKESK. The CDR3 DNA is TGTGCCAGCAGCCAAGATAGGGGCGCCAAAAACATTCAGTACTTC. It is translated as CASSQDRGAKNIQYF.

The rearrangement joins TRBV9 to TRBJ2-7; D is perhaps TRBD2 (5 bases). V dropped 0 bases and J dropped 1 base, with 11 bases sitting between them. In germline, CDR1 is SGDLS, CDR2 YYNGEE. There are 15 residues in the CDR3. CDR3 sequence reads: CASSVGSSASYEQYF. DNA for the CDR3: TGTGCCAGCAGCGTAGGAAGTAGCGCATCCTACGAGCAGTACTTC.

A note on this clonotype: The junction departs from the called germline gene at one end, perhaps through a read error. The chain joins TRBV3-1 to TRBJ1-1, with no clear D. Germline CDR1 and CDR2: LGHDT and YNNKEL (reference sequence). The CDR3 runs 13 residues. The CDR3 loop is CASSQVLNTEALF. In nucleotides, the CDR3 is TGTGCCAGCAGCCAAGTATTAAACACTGAAGCTTTATTT.

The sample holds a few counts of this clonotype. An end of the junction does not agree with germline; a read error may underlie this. In nucleotides, the CDR3 is TGTGCCAGCAGTAGGGGCCCCTACAATCAGCAGTTCTTC. Its translation is CASSRGPYNQQFF. This sequence joins TRBV6-1 and TRBJ2-1, with D possibly TRBD1 on 5 matching bases. This CDR3 spans 13 amino acids. The germline CDR1 and CDR2 sequences are MNHNS and SASEGT.

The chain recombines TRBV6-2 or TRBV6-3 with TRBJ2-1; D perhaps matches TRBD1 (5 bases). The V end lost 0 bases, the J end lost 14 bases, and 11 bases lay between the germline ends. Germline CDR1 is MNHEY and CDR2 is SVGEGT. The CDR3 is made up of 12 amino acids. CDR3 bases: TGTGCCAGCAGTTACTCAGGCGGCAGGGAGTTCTTC. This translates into CASSYSGGREFF.

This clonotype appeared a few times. The chain's CDR3 is CASSSASEKLFF. CDR3 in DNA: TGCGCCAGCAGCTCTGCATCGGAAAAACTGTTTTTT. The rearrangement uses TRBV5-1 and TRBJ1-4; D is ambiguous. V shed 3 bases and J shed 8 bases, with 8 bases lying between them. There are 12 residues in the CDR3. Germline CDR1 reads SGHRS; CDR2 reads YFSETQ. The full variable domain, rest sourced from reference TRBV5-1 and TRBJ1-4, is KAGVTQTPRYLIKTRGQQVTLSCSPISGHRSVSWYQQTPGQGLQFLFEYFSETQRNKGNFPGRFSGRQFSNSRSEMNVSTLELGDSALYLCASSSASEKLFFGSGTQLSVL.

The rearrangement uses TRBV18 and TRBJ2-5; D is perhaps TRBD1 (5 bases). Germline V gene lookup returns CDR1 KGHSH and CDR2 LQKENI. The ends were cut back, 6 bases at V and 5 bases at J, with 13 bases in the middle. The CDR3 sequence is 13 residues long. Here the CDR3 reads CASSLRVTETQYF. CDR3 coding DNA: TGTGCCAGCTCGCTCAGGGTCACGGAGACCCAGTACTTC.

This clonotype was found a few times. CDR3 protein: CSARMGQGPNYGYTF. DNA of the CDR3: TGCAGTGCTAGAATGGGGCAGGGGCCTAACTATGGCTACACCTTC. V gene TRBV20-1 combines with J gene TRBJ1-2; maybe TRBD1 (6 bases). The germline V gene has CDR1 DFQATT and CDR2 SNEGSKA (reference sequence). This CDR3 is built from 15 residues. The V end was cut by 2 bases, the J end by 0 bases, with 13 bases between.

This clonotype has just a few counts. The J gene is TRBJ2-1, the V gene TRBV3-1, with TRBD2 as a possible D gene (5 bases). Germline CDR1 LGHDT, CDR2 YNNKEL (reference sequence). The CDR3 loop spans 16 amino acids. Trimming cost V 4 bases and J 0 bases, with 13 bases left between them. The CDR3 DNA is TGTGCCAGCAGCCCCAACCCGGGGAGCTCCTACAATGAGCAGTTCTTC. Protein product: CASSPNPGSSYNEQFF.

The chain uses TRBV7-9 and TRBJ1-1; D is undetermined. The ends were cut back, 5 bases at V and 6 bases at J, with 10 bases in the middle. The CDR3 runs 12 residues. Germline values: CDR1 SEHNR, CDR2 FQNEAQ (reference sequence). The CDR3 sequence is CASSQPRAEAFF. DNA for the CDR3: TGTGCCAGCAGCCAACCAAGGGCTGAAGCTTTCTTT.

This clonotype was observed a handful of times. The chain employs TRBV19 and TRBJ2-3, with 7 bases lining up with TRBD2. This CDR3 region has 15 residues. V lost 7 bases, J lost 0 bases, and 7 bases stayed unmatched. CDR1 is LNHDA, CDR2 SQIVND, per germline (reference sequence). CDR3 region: CASTDSSGSTDTQYF. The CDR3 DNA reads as TGTGCCAGTACCGACAGTAGCGGGAGCACAGATACGCAGTATTTT.

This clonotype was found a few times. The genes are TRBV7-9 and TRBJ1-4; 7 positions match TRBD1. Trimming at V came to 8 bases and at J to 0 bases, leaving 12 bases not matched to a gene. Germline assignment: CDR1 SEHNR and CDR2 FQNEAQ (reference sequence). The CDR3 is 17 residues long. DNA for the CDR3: TGTGCCAGCGGAAGTAAAGCAGGGGGATCAACTAATGAAAAACTGTTTTTT. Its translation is CASGSKAGGSTNEKLFF.

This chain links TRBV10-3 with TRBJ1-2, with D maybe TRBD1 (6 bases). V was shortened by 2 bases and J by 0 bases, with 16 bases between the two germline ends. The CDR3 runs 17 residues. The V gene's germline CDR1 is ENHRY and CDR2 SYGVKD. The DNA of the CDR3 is TGTGCCATCAGTGAGATAGGAGGGACAAAATCTAACTATGGCTACACCTTC. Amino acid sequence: CAISEIGGTKSNYGYTF.

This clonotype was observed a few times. The CDR3 loop is CASSLAGQGVPNEQFF. The CDR3 bases are TGCGCCAGCAGCTTGGCCGGACAGGGGGTCCCCAATGAGCAGTTCTTC. The chain has TRBV5-1 and TRBJ2-1; TRBD1 aligns across 10 bases. Germline V gene data show CDR1 as SGHRS and CDR2 as YFSETQ. CDR3 size: 16 residues. V was pared by 0 bases and J by 6 bases, with 6 bases of the junction left unmatched. Full variable domain (remainder filled in from reference TRBV5-1 and TRBJ2-1): KAGVTQTPRYLIKTRGQQVTLSCSPISGHRSVSWYQQTPGQGLQFLFEYFSETQRNKGNFPGRFSGRQFSNSRSEMNVSTLELGDSALYLCASSLAGQGVPNEQFFGPGTRLTVL.

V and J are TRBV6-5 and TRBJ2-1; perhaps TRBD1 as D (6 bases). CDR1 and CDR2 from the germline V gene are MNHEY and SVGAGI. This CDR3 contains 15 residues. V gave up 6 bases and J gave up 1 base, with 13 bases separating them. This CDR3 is CASSAGVGSYNEQFF. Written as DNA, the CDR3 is TGTGCCAGCAGCGCAGGGGTGGGGTCCTACAATGAGCAGTTCTTC.

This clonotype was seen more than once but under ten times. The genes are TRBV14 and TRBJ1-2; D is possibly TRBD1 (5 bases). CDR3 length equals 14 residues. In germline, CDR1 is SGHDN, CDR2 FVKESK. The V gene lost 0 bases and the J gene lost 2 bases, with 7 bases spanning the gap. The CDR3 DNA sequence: TGTGCCAGCAGCCAAGACAGGGTCAACTATGGCTACACCTTC. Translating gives CASSQDRVNYGYTF. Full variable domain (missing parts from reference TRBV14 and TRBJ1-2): EAGVTQFPSHSVIEKGQTVTLRCDPISGHDNLYWYRRVMGKEIKFLLHFVKESKQDESGMPNNRFLAERTGGTYSTLKVQPAELEDSGVYFCASSQDRVNYGYTFGSGTRLTVV.

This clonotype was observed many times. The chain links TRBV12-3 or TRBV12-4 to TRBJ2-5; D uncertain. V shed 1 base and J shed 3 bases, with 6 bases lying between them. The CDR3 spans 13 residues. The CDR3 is CASSLGRKETQYF. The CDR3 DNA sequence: TGTGCCAGCAGTTTAGGCAGAAAAGAGACCCAGTACTTC.

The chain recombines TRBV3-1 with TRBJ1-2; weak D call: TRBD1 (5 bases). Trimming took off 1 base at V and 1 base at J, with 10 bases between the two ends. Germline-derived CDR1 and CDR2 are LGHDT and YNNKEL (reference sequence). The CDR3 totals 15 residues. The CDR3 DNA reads TGTGCCAGCAGCCAAGGGGGACCTCTTAACTATGGCTACACCTTC. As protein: CASSQGGPLNYGYTF.

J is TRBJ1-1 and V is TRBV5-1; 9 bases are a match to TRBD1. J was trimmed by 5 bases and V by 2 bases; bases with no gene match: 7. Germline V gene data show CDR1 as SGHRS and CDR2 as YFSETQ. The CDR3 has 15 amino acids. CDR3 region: CASSLQGALRTEAFF. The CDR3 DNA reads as TGCGCCAGCAGCTTACAGGGGGCGCTAAGAACTGAAGCTTTCTTT.

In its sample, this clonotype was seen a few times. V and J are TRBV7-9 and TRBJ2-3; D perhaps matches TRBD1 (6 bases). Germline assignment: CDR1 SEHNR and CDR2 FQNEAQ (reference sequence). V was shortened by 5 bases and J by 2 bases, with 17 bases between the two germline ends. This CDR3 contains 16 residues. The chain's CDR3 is CASSRRPGQVTDTQYF. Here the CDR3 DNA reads TGTGCCAGCAGCCGCCGACCGGGACAAGTCACAGATACGCAGTATTTT.